This T cell receptor (beta chain) was profiled in a study of CD4 and CD8 cells across lung adenocarcinoma regions. From the PCR reads, TCRdb called clonotypes with MiXCR, one entry per CDR3 protein. The sample lists around 18,000 distinct CDR3 sequences; around 50% were seen once. Germline CDR1 reads MNHNS; CDR2 reads SASEGT. The CDR3 runs 16 residues. For this clonotype: One end of the junction varies from germline; a read error may be responsible.

Donors had localized lung adenocarcinoma, a non-small cell lung cancer. The rearrangement uses TRBV6-1 and TRBJ2-6; tentatively, D is TRBD1 or TRBD2 (5 bases each). Sequencing was performed on CD8+ T cells from the margin of a lung tumor. This clonotype was sampled from a male donor with lung adenocarcinoma. The CD4 and CD8 labels of this study may be unreliable. DNA for the CDR3: TGTGCCAGCAGTGTCGCCGGGACGTGGGCCGAGGACATTCAGTACTTT. As protein: CASSVAGTWAEDIQYF.